Reported below is one T cell receptor beta chain. What it binds is not known. This entry is derived from a study of radiotherapy plus CTLA-4 blockade in lung cancer. Study results and limitations: Among blood TCR repertoires after radiotherapy plus ipilimumab, tumor-derived clones expanded. Per reports, early blood T cell clone dynamics, plus interferon-beta, forecast response most strongly.

Ipilimumab CTLA-4 blockade and focal radiation were given to patients with chemo-refractory metastatic non-small-cell lung cancer. In germline, CDR1 is MNHEY, CDR2 SMNVEV (reference sequence). The CDR3 covers 15 residues. Trimming at V came to 5 bases and at J to 1 base, leaving 6 bases not matched to a gene. Libraries were prepared by immunoSEQ multiplex PCR; TCRdb keeps only in-frame clonotypes and omits some of them. The sample contains some 110,000 clones, roughly 80% of which appear only once. The rearrangement joins TRBV27 to TRBJ2-7; TRBD1 matches at 9 bases. The sample in question was peripheral blood, obtained from a patient treated with radiotherapy plus ipilimumab. The clonotype was recovered from a human donor with non-small cell lung cancer who had a partial response to radiotherapy plus ipilimumab. CDR3 loop: CASSRQGGSSYEQYF. The CDR3 DNA is TGTGCCAGCAGTAGACAGGGGGGTTCATCCTACGAGCAGTACTTC.